This T cell receptor (beta chain) was profiled in a study of T cells in Graves' hyperthyroidism and ophthalmopathy. On this clonotype: Its target is not known.

Over 18 months, lack of ophthalmopathy progression marked Graves' hyperthyroidism as stable. The hyperthyroidism was newly diagnosed and had lasted under 2 months; the patients were aged 18 to 65. Broader study findings: Through a model of 13 V-J features, ophthalmopathy was separated from stable hyperthyroidism. Most clonotypes that expanded in the thyroid above 0.001 also showed up in blood.

What was amplified from RNA transcripts were TCR beta CDR3 regions. HTBI primers drove first-round RT-PCR of the TCR CDR3. TCRdb reprocessed the multiplex PCR reads via MiXCR and lists one record per CDR3 protein. Of some 800,000 distinct CDR3 sequences in the sample, about 38% are singletons; the top ten hold 8.9%. This CDR3 has 16 residues. Germline V gives CDR1 SEHNR, CDR2 FQNEAQ (reference sequence). Trimming took off 4 bases at V and 2 bases at J, with 18 bases between the two ends. The sequence was collected from a man in his late teens or twenties with Graves' hyperthyroidism. The sample comprised blood. The chain is built from TRBV7-9 and TRBJ2-7, with TRBD1 as a possible D gene (6 bases). The CDR3: CASSSVTGTIPYEQYF. The DNA of the CDR3 is TGTGCCAGCAGCTCGGTGACCGGGACAATACCCTACGAGCAGTACTTC. Supplemented by reference TRBV7-9 and TRBJ2-7, the full variable domain reads DTGVSQNPRHKITKRGQNVTFRCDPISEHNRLYWYRQTLGQGPEFLTYFQNEAQLEKSRLLSDRFSAERPKGSFSTLEIQRTEQGDSAMYLCASSSVTGTIPYEQYFGPGTRLTVT.